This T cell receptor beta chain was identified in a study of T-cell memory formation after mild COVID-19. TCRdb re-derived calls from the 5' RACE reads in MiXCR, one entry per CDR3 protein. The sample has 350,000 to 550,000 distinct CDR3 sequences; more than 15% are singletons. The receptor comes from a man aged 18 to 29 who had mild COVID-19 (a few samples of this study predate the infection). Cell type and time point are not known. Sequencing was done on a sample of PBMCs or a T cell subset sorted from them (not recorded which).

The CDR3 DNA sequence: TGCAGTGCTATCCCCGGGACTAGTTCTAATGAGCAGTTCTTC. It encodes CSAIPGTSSNEQFF. The rearrangement uses TRBV20-1 and TRBJ2-1, with TRBD2 matching 8 bases. Germline V gives CDR1 DFQATT, CDR2 SNEGSKA (reference sequence). With 4 bases clipped from V and 7 bases from J, the junction kept 9 bases outside the gene matches. The CDR3 is 14 residues long.